These T cell receptor beta chains were read from a single sample in a study of blood T cell repertoires in COVID-19. The table came from immunoSEQ multiplex PCR; TCRdb's copy has only in-frame clones and leaves some out. This sample has more than 300,000 clones, with about nine tenths found just once. Specimen: PBMCs or T cells enriched from blood (not recorded which). These receptors originate from a woman aged 25 to 39 who had recovered from COVID-19. CDR3s include the opening cysteine and the closing phenylalanine or tryptophan. A D gene is named only where the DNA matches it firmly. The size field is filled for only some rows; it gives once, few, many or a size class.

v_call,j_call,cdr3_length,d_call,clone_size,cdr3_aa,cdr3_nt
TRBV28,TRBJ2-5,16,NA,NA,CASSSGEGVSQETQYF,TGTGCCAGCAGTTCAGGGGAAGGAGTAAGTCAAGAGACCCAGTACTTC
TRBV19,TRBJ1-4,13,TRBD1,NA,CASRNRGNEKLFF,TGTGCCAGTAGAAACAGGGGTAATGAAAAACTGTTTTTT
TRBV2,TRBJ1-3,15,NA,few,CASSIFTGRRNTIYF,TGTGCCAGCAGCATATTTACAGGGCGACGAAACACCATATATTTT
TRBV15,TRBJ1-1,14,NA,NA,CATSRPLNPQVAFF,TGTGCCACCAGCAGACCGCTGAATCCCCAGGTCGCTTTCTTT
TRBV5-1,TRBJ2-5,17,TRBD1,NA,CASSFSPGTGFGETQYF,TGCGCCAGCAGCTTCAGTCCCGGGACAGGGTTTGGAGAGACCCAGTACTTC
TRBV10-2,TRBJ2-7,16,TRBD1,NA,CASSAMTGTGGAEQYF,TGCGCCAGCAGCGCGATGACCGGGACAGGGGGAGCCGAGCAGTACTTC
TRBV6-5,TRBJ2-1,15,NA,NA,CASSQSGQAYNEQFF,TGTGCCAGCAGTCAAAGCGGCCAAGCTTACAATGAGCAGTTCTTC
TRBV9,TRBJ2-2,17,TRBD2,NA,CASSPPTSGSHTGELFF,TGTGCCAGCAGCCCCCCGACTAGCGGGAGTCACACCGGGGAGCTGTTTTTT
TRBV5-4,TRBJ2-3,14,TRBD1,NA,CASRLTGATDTQYF,TGTGCCAGCAGGTTGACAGGGGCCACAGATACGCAGTATTTT
TRBV4-2,TRBJ2-7,15,TRBD2,NA,CASSQAASGSYEQYF,TGTGCCAGCAGCCAAGCGGCTAGCGGCTCCTACGAGCAGTACTTC
TRBV29-1,TRBJ2-2,13,TRBD2,NA,CSSLAGGTGELFF,TGCAGCTCCCTAGCGGGGGGGACCGGGGAGCTGTTTTTT
TRBV7-9,TRBJ2-2,16,NA,NA,CASSLVLAGRTGELFF,TGTGCCAGCAGCTTAGTTCTCGCGGGACGCACCGGGGAGCTGTTTTTT
TRBV28,TRBJ1-5,14,NA,NA,CASSRGTGSQPQHF,TGTGCCAGCAGCCGAGGCACAGGGAGCCAGCCCCAGCATTTT
TRBV7-2,TRBJ1-5,15,NA,NA,CASSLVQGSNQPQHF,TGTGCCAGCAGCTTAGTACAGGGATCCAATCAGCCCCAGCATTTT